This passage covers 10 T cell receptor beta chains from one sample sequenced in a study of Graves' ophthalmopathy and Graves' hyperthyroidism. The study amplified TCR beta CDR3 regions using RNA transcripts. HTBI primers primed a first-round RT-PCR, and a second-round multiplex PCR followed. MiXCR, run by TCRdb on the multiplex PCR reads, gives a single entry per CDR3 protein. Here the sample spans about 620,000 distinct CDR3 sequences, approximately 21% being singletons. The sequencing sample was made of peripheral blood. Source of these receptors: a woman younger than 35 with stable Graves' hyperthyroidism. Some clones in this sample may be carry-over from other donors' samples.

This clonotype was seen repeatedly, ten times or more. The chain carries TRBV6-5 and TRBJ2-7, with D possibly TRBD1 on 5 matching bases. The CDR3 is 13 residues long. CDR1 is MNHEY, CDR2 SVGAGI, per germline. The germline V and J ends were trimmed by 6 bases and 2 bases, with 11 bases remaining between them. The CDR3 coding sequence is TGTGCCAGCAGCCCGGACAAAACCTACGAGCAGTACTTC. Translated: CASSPDKTYEQYF.

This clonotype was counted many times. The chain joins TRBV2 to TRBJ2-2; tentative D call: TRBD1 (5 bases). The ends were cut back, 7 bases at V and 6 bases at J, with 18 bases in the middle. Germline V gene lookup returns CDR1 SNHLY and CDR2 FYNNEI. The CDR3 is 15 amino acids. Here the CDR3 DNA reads TGTGCCAGCATTAAGCAGGGATCAAATCCCGGGGAGCTGTTTTTT. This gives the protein CASIKQGSNPGELFF.

Written as DNA, the CDR3 is TGTGCCAGCAGTTTGATTCAAGGGGGCAACTATGGCTACACCTTC. It encodes CASSLIQGGNYGYTF. The chain uses TRBV12-3 or TRBV12-4 and TRBJ1-2, with 7 nucleotides matching TRBD1. V trimming: 3 bases; J trimming: 2 bases; junction bases outside the gene matches: 6. This CDR3 has 15 amino acids.

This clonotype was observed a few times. The CDR3 DNA sequence: TGTGCCAGCTCTAAGGGGACAGTTGAAGCTTTCTTT. Its translation: CASSKGTVEAFF. The gene calls are TRBV27 and TRBJ1-1; 7 nucleotides line up with TRBD1. J gave up 7 bases and V 8 bases, and 7 bases lay outside the gene matches. This CDR3 is 12 amino acids long. The germline V gene encodes CDR1 MNHEY and CDR2 SMNVEV (reference sequence).

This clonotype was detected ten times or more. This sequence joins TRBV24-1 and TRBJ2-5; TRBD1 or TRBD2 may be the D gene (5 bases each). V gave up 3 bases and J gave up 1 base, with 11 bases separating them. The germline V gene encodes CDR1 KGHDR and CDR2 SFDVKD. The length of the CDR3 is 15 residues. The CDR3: CATSDGTELQETQYF. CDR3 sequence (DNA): TGTGCCACCAGTGATGGGACGGAACTCCAAGAGACCCAGTACTTC.

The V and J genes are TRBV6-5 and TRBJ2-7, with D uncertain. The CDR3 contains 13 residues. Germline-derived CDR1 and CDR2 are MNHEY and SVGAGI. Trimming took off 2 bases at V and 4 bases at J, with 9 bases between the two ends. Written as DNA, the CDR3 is TGTGCCAGCAGTTACCGGCTAGGGTACGAGCAGTACTTC. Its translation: CASSYRLGYEQYF.

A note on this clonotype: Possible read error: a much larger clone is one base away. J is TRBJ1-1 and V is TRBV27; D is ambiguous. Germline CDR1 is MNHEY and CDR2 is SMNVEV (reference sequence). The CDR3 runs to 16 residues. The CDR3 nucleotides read TGTGCCGGCAGTCCCGTGGACGGGCGGGTCTTCACTGAAGCTTTCTTT. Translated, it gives CAGSPVDGRVFTEAFF.

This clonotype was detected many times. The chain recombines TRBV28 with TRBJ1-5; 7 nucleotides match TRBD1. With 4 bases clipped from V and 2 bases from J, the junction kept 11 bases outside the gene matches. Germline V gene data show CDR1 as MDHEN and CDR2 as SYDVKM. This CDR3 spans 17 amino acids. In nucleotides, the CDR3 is TGTGCCAGCAGTTATGGGCAGGGGGGATCGGGCAATCAGCCCCAGCATTTT. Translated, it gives CASSYGQGGSGNQPQHF.

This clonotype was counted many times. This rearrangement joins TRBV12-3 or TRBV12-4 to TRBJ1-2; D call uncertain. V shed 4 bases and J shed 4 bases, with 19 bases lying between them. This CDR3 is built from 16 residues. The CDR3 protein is CASSSRPSEPLYGYTF. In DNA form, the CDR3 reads TGTGCCAGCAGTTCTCGACCGTCGGAGCCGCTCTATGGCTACACCTTC.

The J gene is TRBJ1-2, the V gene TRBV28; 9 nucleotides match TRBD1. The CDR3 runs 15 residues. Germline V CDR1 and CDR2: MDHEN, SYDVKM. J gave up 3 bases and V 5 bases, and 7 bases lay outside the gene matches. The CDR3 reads CASSAGDRVDYGYTF. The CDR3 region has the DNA TGTGCCAGCAGTGCGGGGGACAGGGTGGACTATGGCTACACCTTC.